This paragraph covers one T cell receptor (beta chain) sequence. It has no known antigen specificity. Nothing much larger sits one base from this clone, and base qualities are not available. This sample is part of a study of shared clonotypes between healthy human individuals (dated by TCRdb to about 2020). About the study as a whole: The cohort comprised two women and a few men aged 18 to 49 years. For each donor, three plates each were used for CD4 naive and CD4 memory, two plates were used for CD8 naive, and one plate was used for CD8 memory. The study deeply sequenced blood TCR repertoires of about five healthy adults to estimate repertoire size and the extent of clonotype sharing between individuals. To increase sequencing depth and limit assay-specific biases, different laboratories used diverse techniques to prepare libraries and sequence TCR repertoires. Leukapheresis yielded between about 0.9 and 9 billion PBMCs per donor. What the work shows at the level of the full study, not this receptor alone: Sampling was restricted to blood, and TCR repertoires in tissues likely differ from the TCR repertoires found in blood. Pairwise subsampling led to the expectation that sequencing depth would affect the degree of clonotype sharing among donors. The small number of donors limited the genetic and exposure-history diversity represented. Higher generation probabilities were observed for clonotypes shared by all four sorted-subset donors than for non-shared clonotypes. Incomplete sequencing was indicated by rarefaction of sorted-subset datasets, despite the large sequencing depth. Roughly 5.2% of naive CD4, 3.5% of naive CD8, 2.3% of memory CD4, and less than 0.45% of memory CD8 clonotypes were shared across several donors. Naive subsets generally had larger estimated clonotype richness than memory subsets.

The CDR3 runs 16 residues from the cysteine to the phenylalanine. Only the CDR3 region is kept as DNA, spanning 48 bases read in frame from base 1. CDR1 is given as SGHDT and CDR2 as YYEEEE, both from the germline V gene. Germline trimming amounts to 4 bases on V and 14 bases on J, with 15 as the count of junction bases outside the gene matches. Using the deep immunoSEQ assay, TCR CDR3 regions were amplified from genomic DNA by multiplex PCR. For each cell subset, the extracted genomic DNA was distributed evenly across all wells of several immunoSEQ 96-well plates, and each plate served as one replicate. For sorted subsets, around 200 ng genomic DNA, equal to some 28,000 T cell genomes, was loaded into each replicate PCR. The purified libraries were quantified using a Qubit 3.0 fluorometer, sized with a Bioanalyzer 2100, and then quantified again using the KAPA Library Quantification kit. Every immunoSEQ 96-well plate was sequenced on a dedicated single-read 150-cycle Illumina NextSeq 550 flow cell. As for how the authors treated the data: Because only junctional sequences without quality scores were contained in the immunoSEQ output, filtering matching that applied to full-length reads could not be performed. To assign V/J genes and CDR3, sequences were annotated using PyIR, a Python wrapper for IgBLAST v1.9, with IMGT germline references. Reads were filtered out if the reads had weak V/J assignments (E-value above 1e-6), no CDR3, stop codons, out-of-frame junctions, or ambiguous translated residues. V3J clonotypes were defined by identical inferred V gene, J gene, and CDR3 amino acid sequence. The percentage overlap between two repertoires was calculated by dividing the number of shared unique clonotypes by the size of the smaller repertoire. RTK rarefaction, the Chao1 estimator, and Recon v2.1 estimates of unobserved clonotypes were used to assess repertoire richness. Generation probabilities were computed with OLGA for all TCRbeta clonotypes obtained by the gDNA method from a handful of donors. TCRdb limited this immuneACCESS table to in-frame rearrangements with V and J called. A share of clones is missing; checked studies link under half to unresolved V genes, and the rest is unexplained. The V and J calls and clone size were taken over from that table, and D and trimming were inferred from the DNA. For this sample there are roughly 2.6 million clones; about 92% appear just once. Of the sample, 0.11% to 0.15% is held by the ten largest clones.

Healthy HIV-negative adults with no recently reported acute infections or vaccinations were included as donors. Every donor was a Caucasian adult living in Nashville, Tennessee, USA. CD4+ T cells were enriched by magnetic negative selection, after which naive cells were positively selected on CD45RA and the negative fraction was taken as the memory subset. After blood collection by leukapheresis, PBMCs were isolated using Ficoll-Histopaque density gradient centrifugation and then cryopreserved in the vapor phase of liquid nitrogen. Analytical flow cytometry was used to check the purity and quantity of every magnetically sorted T cell population. Each sorted fraction had its genomic DNA isolated and then quantified by UV absorbance on a Nanodrop 2000c.

This receptor chain uses TRBV5-6 and TRBJ1-6, with 10 bases aligning to TRBD1. This receptor was taken from a man aged 18 to 29 in good health. The sample comprised naive CD4+ T cells sorted from blood. The sample's cell subset or site label is to be understood as: CD45RA+ positively selected. The DNA is TGTGCCAGCAGCCCGGACAGGGGGTTGCCAGGGATCACCCTCCACTTT. It codes for CASSPDRGLPGITLHF.